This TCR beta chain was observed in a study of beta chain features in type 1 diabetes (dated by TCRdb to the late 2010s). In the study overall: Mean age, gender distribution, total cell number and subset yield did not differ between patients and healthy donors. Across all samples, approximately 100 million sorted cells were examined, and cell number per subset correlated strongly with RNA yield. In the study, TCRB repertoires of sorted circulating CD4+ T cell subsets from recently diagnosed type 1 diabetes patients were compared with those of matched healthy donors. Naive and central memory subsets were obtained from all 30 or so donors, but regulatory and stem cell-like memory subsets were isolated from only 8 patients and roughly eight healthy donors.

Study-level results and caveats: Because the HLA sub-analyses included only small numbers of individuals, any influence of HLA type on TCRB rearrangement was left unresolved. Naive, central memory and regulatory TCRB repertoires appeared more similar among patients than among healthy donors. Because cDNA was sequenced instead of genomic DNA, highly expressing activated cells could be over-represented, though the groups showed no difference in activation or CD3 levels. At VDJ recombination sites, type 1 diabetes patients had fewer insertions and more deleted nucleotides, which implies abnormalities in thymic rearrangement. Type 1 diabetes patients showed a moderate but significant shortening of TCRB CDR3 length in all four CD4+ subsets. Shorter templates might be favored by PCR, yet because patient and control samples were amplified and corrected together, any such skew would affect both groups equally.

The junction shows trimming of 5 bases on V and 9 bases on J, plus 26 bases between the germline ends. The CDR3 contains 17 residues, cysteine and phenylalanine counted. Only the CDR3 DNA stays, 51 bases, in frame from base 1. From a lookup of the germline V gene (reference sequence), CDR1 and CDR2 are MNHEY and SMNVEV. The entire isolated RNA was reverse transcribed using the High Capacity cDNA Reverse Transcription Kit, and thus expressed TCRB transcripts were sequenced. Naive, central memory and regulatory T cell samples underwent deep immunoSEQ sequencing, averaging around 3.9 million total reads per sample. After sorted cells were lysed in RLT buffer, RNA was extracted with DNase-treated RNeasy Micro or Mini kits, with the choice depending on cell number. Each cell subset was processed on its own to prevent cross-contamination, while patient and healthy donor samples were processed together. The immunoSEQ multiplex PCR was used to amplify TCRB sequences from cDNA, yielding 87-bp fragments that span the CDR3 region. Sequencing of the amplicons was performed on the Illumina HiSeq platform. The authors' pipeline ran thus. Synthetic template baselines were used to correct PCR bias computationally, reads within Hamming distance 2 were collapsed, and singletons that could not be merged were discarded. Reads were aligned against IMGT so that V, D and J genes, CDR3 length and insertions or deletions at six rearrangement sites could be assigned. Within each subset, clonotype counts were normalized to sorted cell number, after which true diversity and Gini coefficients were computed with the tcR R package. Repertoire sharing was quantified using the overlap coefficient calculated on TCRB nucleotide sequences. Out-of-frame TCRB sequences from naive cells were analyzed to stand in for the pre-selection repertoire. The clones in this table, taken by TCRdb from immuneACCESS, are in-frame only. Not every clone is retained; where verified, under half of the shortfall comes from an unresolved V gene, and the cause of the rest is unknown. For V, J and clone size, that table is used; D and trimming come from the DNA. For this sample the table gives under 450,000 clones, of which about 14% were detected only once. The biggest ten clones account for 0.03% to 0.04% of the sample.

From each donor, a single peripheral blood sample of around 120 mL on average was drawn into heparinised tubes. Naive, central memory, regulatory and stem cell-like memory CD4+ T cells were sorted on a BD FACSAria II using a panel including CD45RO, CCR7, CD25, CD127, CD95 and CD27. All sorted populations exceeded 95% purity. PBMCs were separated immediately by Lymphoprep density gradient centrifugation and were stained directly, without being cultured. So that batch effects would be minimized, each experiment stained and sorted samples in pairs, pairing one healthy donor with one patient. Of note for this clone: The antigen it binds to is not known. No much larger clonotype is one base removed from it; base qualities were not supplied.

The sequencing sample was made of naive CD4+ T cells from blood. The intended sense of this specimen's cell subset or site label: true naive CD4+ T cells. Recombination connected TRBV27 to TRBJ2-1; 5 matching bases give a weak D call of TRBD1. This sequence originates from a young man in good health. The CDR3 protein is CASSLLPSRAVRGEQFF. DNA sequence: TGTGCCAGCAGTCTCCTTCCGAGCAGGGCCGTACGAGGTGAGCAGTTCTTC.